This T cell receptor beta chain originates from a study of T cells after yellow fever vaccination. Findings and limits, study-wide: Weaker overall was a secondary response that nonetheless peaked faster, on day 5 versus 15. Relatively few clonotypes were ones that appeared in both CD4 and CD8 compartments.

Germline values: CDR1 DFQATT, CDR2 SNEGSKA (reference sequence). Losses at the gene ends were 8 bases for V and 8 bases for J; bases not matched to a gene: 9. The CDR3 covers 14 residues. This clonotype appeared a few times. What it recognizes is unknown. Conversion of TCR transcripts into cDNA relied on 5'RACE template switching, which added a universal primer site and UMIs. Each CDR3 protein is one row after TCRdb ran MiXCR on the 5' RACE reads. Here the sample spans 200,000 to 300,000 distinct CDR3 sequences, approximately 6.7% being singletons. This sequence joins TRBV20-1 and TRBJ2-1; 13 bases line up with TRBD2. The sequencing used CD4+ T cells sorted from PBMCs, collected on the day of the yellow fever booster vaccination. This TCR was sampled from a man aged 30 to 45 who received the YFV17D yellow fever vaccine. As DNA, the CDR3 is TGCAGTCACCGGGGACTAGCGGGACAAGATGAGCAGTTCTTC. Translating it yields CSHRGLAGQDEQFF.